The T cell receptor beta chain described here comes from a study of T cell responses to AZD1222 COVID-19 vaccine (dated by TCRdb to the early 2020s). Turning to the overall study: TCR sequencing covered 233 trial participants: 207 given two doses of AZD1222 and 26 given two doses of MenACWY control vaccine. Enrollment into the trials was organized by age into subgroups of 18-55, 56-69 and 70-plus years, and those subgroups contained roughly 150, 30 and 60 TCR-sequenced participants, respectively. The research as a whole found: Conclusions about previously exposed vaccinees are limited, since just 5 to 7 AZD1222 recipients were seropositive for SARS-CoV-2 at baseline. The whole spike protein was spanned by vaccine-associated CD4 TCRs, and dominant responses were seen in regions 160-218 and 743-854. Nearly half of unique spike-specific TCRs reportedly recognized epitopes outside regions mutated in the B.1.351 and B.1.1.7 variants. Participants were mostly white British, with more females than males. The authors suggested clonal diversity may have been underestimated. The 56-69-year group was small, and its depth increase did not reach significance, likely because of low power. A significant rise in spike-specific TCR breadth and depth was observed after two AZD1222 doses relative to day 0 and relative to MenACWY recipients. No day 14 peak-response samples were available, so repertoires were characterized only after the peak T cell response.

The CDR3 runs 10 amino acids, cysteine and phenylalanine included. The DNA shown is the 30-base CDR3, in frame from base 1. CDR1 and CDR2, per the germline V gene, are MNHEY and SVGAGI. This clone was seen a handful of times. Its binding antigen is unknown. Base qualities are not at hand, and no much larger clone is one base apart. The CDR3 regions of human TCRbeta chains were subjected to immunosequencing. Regarding the original processing steps: Repertoire TCRs were checked for matches against a reference library of SARS-CoV-2-specific TCRs that had been generated using the MIRA antigen-specificity platform. Breadth meant the fraction of unique TCRs that were SARS-CoV-2-associated, whereas depth meant the fraction of total T cells that were SARS-CoV-2-associated. Each spike-specific TCR was assigned to its reactive spike region and to a CD4 or CD8 class using the MIRA data. Log10-transformed breadth and depth values were compared by one-way ANOVA with Sidak's multiple comparisons tests. The clones in this table, taken by TCRdb from immuneACCESS, are in-frame only. Not every clone is retained; where verified, under half of the shortfall comes from an unresolved V gene, and the cause of the rest is unknown. The D gene and trimming were derived from the DNA, and the V and J assignments and clone size from that table. In all, the sample holds under 150,000 clones, and 80% to 90% of those were seen once. Approximately 26% of the sample rests with the top ten.

This specimen's time point label, per the study, means: about 28 days (+/-7) after the second vaccine dose. AZD1222 recipients given second doses at about 4 weeks or at about 12 weeks were pooled, since spike-specific TCR depth and breadth were not found to differ between the two schedules. Vaccinee samples came from UK trials COV001 and COV002, including a single-blind randomized controlled phase 2/3 trial of AZD1222 (ChAdOx1 nCoV-19) in healthy adults. Trial participant PBMC samples were collected at day 0 and day 28 after the second dose for TCRbeta chain sequencing. This specimen consisted of peripheral blood, obtained 28 days after the second AZD1222 dose. The receptor chain draws on TRBV6-5 and TRBJ1-5; the D gene is unclear. The TCR comes from an adult who received the AZD1222 COVID-19 vaccine. The base sequence is TGTGCAGGTGGAGATCAGCCCCAGCATTTT. Its protein product is CAGGDQPQHF.